Shown below are 29 T cell receptor beta chains from a single sample sequenced in a study of read filtering for tumor transcriptome and immune sequencing. From 300 to 400 ng of RNA, a library with molecular barcoded alpha/delta and beta/gamma adaptors was made. From the reads, TCRdb called clonotypes with MiXCR, one entry per CDR3 protein. The sample contains about 5,800 distinct CDR3 sequences, roughly 20% of which appear only once. The material sequenced was a population of CD138-negative cells sorted from bone marrow. These receptors came from a donor at least 40 years old with multiple myeloma.

By share, this clonotype counts as large. CDR3 nucleotide sequence: TGTGCCAGCAGCCAACCTAGCGGCGGGACGTCGTACAATGAGCAGTTCTTC. This gives the protein CASSQPSGGTSYNEQFF. The chain carries TRBV7-8 and TRBJ2-1, with 7 nucleotides matching TRBD2. Germline-derived CDR1 and CDR2 are SGHVS and FQNEAQ. There are 17 residues in the CDR3. Trimming cost V 5 bases and J 4 bases; bases outside gene matches: 14. Looking up the rest from reference TRBV7-8 and TRBJ2-1 gives the full variable domain: GAGVSQSPRYKVAKRGQDVALRCDPISGHVSLFWYQQALGQGPEFLTYFQNEAQLDKSGLPSDRFFAERPEGSVSTLKIQRTQQEDSAVYLCASSQPSGGTSYNEQFFGPGTRLTVL.

There are many counts of this clonotype. The final CDR3 position lacks the conserved phenylalanine or tryptophan, pointing to a likely read error. The chain joins TRBV5-1 to TRBJ2-3, with 14 bases lining up with TRBD2. Germline CDR1 reads SGHRS; CDR2 reads YFSETQ. CDR3 length: 18 residues. Trimming took 0 bases from V and 4 from J; bases not matched to a gene: 7. CDR3: CASSLENRLAGGPDTQYS. The CDR3 DNA is TGCGCCAGCAGCTTGGAAAATCGACTAGCGGGAGGGCCAGATACGCAGTATTCT.

This clonotype was counted at least ten times. This sequence joins TRBV7-9 and TRBJ1-1, with 11 bases matching TRBD1. With V trimmed by 5 bases and J by 5 bases, 7 bases remained unmatched. Germline assignment: CDR1 SEHNR and CDR2 FQNEAQ (reference sequence). CDR3 length equals 15 residues. CDR3 sequence reads: CASSLLGTGGTEAFF. The CDR3 bases are TGTGCCAGCAGCCTACTAGGGACAGGGGGTACTGAAGCTTTCTTT.

In its sample, this clonotype is medium-sized (0.01 to 0.1%). The V gene is TRBV28, the J gene TRBJ2-2; 8 nucleotides match TRBD2. The CDR3 is 16 residues long. Germline values: CDR1 MDHEN, CDR2 SYDVKM. Trimming removed 6 bases from V and 5 bases from J; junction bases left unmatched: 11. CDR3 sequence: CASSFSTAGETGELFF. In nucleotides, the CDR3 is TGTGCCAGCAGCTTCTCTACAGCGGGAGAGACCGGGGAGCTGTTTTTT.

By sample fraction, this clonotype is medium-sized. The V gene is TRBV6-1, the J gene TRBJ1-1; perhaps TRBD1 as D (5 bases). Germline lookup yields CDR1 MNHNS and CDR2 SASEGT. The CDR3 spans 12 residues. Trimming shortened V by 11 bases and J by 1 base, and 11 bases separated the two germline ends. DNA of the CDR3: TGTGCCGTATCAGGGCCGAACACTGAAGCTTTCTTT. It encodes CAVSGPNTEAFF.

This clonotype was found many times. The chain carries TRBV18 and TRBJ2-7; weak D call: TRBD1 (6 bases). Trimming removed 3 bases at V and 10 bases at J, with 16 bases between. Germline V CDR1 and CDR2: KGHSH, LQKENI. This CDR3 spans 13 amino acids. CDR3: CASSPNPGASQYF. CDR3 in DNA: TGTGCCAGCTCACCGAACCCAGGGGCAAGTCAGTACTTC.

The chain joins TRBV20-1 to TRBJ2-2, with D maybe TRBD1 (6 bases). The CDR3 loop spans 17 amino acids. V was shortened by 2 bases and J by 5 bases, with 21 bases between the two germline ends. Germline V gene data show CDR1 as DFQATT and CDR2 as SNEGSKA (reference sequence). CDR3 in DNA: TGCAGTGCTAGATTTAGAGGGACAAACGCCTTAACCGGGGAGCTGTTTTTT. This gives the protein CSARFRGTNALTGELFF.

This clonotype is medium-sized (0.01 to 0.1%). The chain employs TRBV7-9 and TRBJ2-1; D perhaps matches TRBD2 (5 bases). The CDR3 runs to 16 residues. V lost 2 bases and J 7 bases, leaving 18 bases between the germline ends. Germline V gene sequence: CDR1 SEHNR, CDR2 FQNEAQ (reference sequence). In DNA form, the CDR3 reads TGTGCCAGCAGCTTAATCGGGATTAGCGAGAAGAATGAGCAGTTCTTC. Translating it yields CASSLIGISEKNEQFF.

By frequency in the sample, this clonotype is large. This chain links TRBV23-1 with TRBJ2-1; 8 nucleotides line up with TRBD2. TRBV23-1 is treated as an ORF (open reading frame) with a function not yet certain. V lost 8 bases and J lost 6; bases outside the gene matches: 9. This CDR3 spans 14 amino acids. The CDR3 DNA reads TGCGCCAGCGGACAAGCGGGAGAATTCAATGAGCAGTTCTTC. This translates into CASGQAGEFNEQFF.

This clonotype was counted many times. The chain is built from TRBV12-3 or TRBV12-4 and TRBJ2-7, with TRBD1 as a possible D gene (6 bases). The CDR3 extends over 16 amino acids. Trimming shortened V by 6 bases and J by 1 base, and 19 bases separated the two germline ends. The DNA of the CDR3 is TGTGCCAGCAGCAAAACGAATTGGGGGCAGTCCTACGAGCAGTACTTC. It is translated as CASSKTNWGQSYEQYF.

This clonotype showed up many times. This chain uses TRBV18 with TRBJ1-2; 7 positions match TRBD1. Germline V CDR1 and CDR2: KGHSH, LQKENI. The CDR3 has 14 residues. The V segment lost 5 bases and the J segment 4 bases; nucleotides outside the gene matches: 7. DNA for the CDR3: TGTGCCAGCTCATCTGGACAGGTCGTCTATGGCTACACCTTC. Protein sequence: CASSSGQVVYGYTF.

This clonotype was picked up many times. The J gene is TRBJ1-1, the V gene TRBV12-3 or TRBV12-4, with TRBD1 as a possible D gene (6 bases). The CDR3 has 14 amino acids. Between the trimmed V and J ends, which lost 7 bases and 1 base, there was a span of 13 bases. The CDR3 loop reads CASIPGAANTEAFF. CDR3 coding DNA: TGTGCCAGCATTCCGGGGGCGGCGAACACTGAAGCTTTCTTT.

In this sample, this clonotype is medium-sized. The chain links TRBV5-1 to TRBJ2-2; tentative D call: TRBD2 (6 bases). This CDR3 has 14 residues. V was pared by 2 bases and J by 3 bases, with 8 bases between. Germline CDR1 reads SGHRS; CDR2 reads YFSETQ. CDR3 DNA sequence: TGCGCCAGCAGCTTACTAGCATACACCGGGGAGCTGTTTTTT. Protein: CASSLLAYTGELFF.

In this sample, this clonotype is medium-sized. The genes are TRBV18 and TRBJ1-1; no definite D call. The CDR3 loop spans 14 amino acids. Germline V gene sequence: CDR1 KGHSH, CDR2 LQKENI. V was clipped by 3 bases and J by 4 bases, with 12 bases between them. The DNA for the CDR3 is TGTGCCAGCTCACCGTCGGCGAGTTCCACTGAAGCTTTCTTT. Translation gives CASSPSASSTEAFF.

Concerning this clonotype itself: A junction boundary mismatches the germline segment, possibly from a read error. V is TRBV7-8 and J is TRBJ2-2, with D perhaps being TRBD1 or TRBD2 (5 bases each). The CDR3 covers 18 residues. The V gene's germline CDR1 is SGHVS and CDR2 FQNEAQ. This chain's CDR3 is CASSLGQFRPAGTGELFF. CDR3 coding DNA: TGTGCCAGCAGCTTAGGCCAGTTCAGACCAGCCGGGACCGGGGAGCTGTTTTTC.

A word on this clonotype: Sequence at one end of the junction differs from germline and may be a read error. The chain links TRBV5-1 to TRBJ2-3, with D tentatively TRBD2 (6 bases). There are 14 residues in the CDR3. CDR1 is SGHRS, CDR2 YFSETQ, per germline. The CDR3 region has the DNA TGCGCAAGCAGCTTGAGCGCCGTCGGGGGTACGCAGTATTTT. Residues: CASSLSAVGGTQYF.

By proportion, this clonotype is medium-sized (0.01 to 0.1%). V and J are TRBV12-3 or TRBV12-4 and TRBJ2-6; D gene unclear. This CDR3 comprises 13 residues. V was cut by 4 bases and J by 0 bases, with 1 base left in between. The CDR3 here is CASSSSGANVLTF. In nucleotides, the CDR3 is TGTGCCAGCAGTTCCTCTGGGGCCAACGTCCTGACTTTC.

On this clonotype: Just one base apart from a much larger clone, this may be a read error. The chain combines TRBV6-5 with TRBJ1-1; D unresolved. The germline CDR1 and CDR2 sequences are MNHEY and SVGAGI. This CDR3 contains 13 residues. Trimming left V 0 bases short and J 4 bases short, with 6 bases between. CDR3 nucleotides: TGTGCCAGCAGTTACTCTGGGATCACTGAAGCTTTCTTT. Translation gives CASSYSGITEAFF.

In its sample, this clonotype was seen many times. The chain carries TRBV27 and TRBJ1-5, with D unclear. Trimming left V 4 bases short and J 0 bases short, with 4 bases between. The CDR3 extends over 13 amino acids. In germline, CDR1 is MNHEY, CDR2 SMNVEV (reference sequence). CDR3 protein: CASSSYSNQPQHF. For the CDR3, the DNA is TGTGCCAGCAGTTCCTATAGCAATCAGCCCCAGCATTTT.

This clonotype was seen repeatedly, ten times or more. The V and J genes are TRBV5-4 and TRBJ2-7; 14 bases are shared with TRBD2. This CDR3 contains 16 residues. Trimming at V came to 3 bases and at J to 6 bases, leaving 8 bases not matched to a gene. From germline, CDR1 is SGHNT and CDR2 YYREEE (reference sequence). The CDR3 spells CASSSPLGTSGGEQYF. The CDR3 DNA is TGTGCCAGCAGCTCTCCGTTGGGGACTAGCGGGGGCGAGCAGTACTTC.

The chain recombines TRBV15 with TRBJ2-2; D perhaps matches TRBD2 (5 bases). The germline V and J ends were trimmed by 1 base and 13 bases, with 16 bases remaining between them. The germline V gene encodes CDR1 LNHNV and CDR2 YYDKDF (reference sequence). CDR3 length: 14 residues. CDR3 amino acids: CATSRGGSTGGLFF. In DNA form, the CDR3 reads TGTGCCACCAGCAGAGGTGGGAGCACCGGAGGGCTGTTTTTT. The complete variable domain, with remaining parts taken from reference TRBV15 and TRBJ2-2, reads DAMVIQNPRYQVTQFGKPVTLSCSQTLNHNVMYWYQQKSSQAPKLLFHYYDKDFNNEADTPDNFQSRRPNTSFCFLDIRSPGLGDTAMYLCATSRGGSTGGLFFGEGSRLTVL.

By its share, this clonotype is medium-sized. The chain combines TRBV28 with TRBJ2-7; 7 bases agree with TRBD1. With V trimmed by 6 bases and J by 5 bases, 10 bases remained unmatched. CDR1 is MDHEN and CDR2 is SYDVKM in the germline V gene. The CDR3 spans 14 residues. CDR3 sequence: CASSPTGVVDEQYF. The CDR3 DNA sequence: TGTGCCAGCAGCCCAACAGGGGTTGTCGACGAGCAGTACTTC.

This clonotype rates as medium-sized (0.01 to 0.1%). The genes are TRBV20-1 and TRBJ2-1; TRBD2 matches at 9 bases. Germline lookup yields CDR1 DFQATT and CDR2 SNEGSKA (reference sequence). The CDR3 runs 14 residues. V lost 7 bases and J lost 9; bases outside the gene matches: 13. The CDR3 sequence: CSGGPGLAVGEQFF. In DNA, the CDR3 is TGCAGTGGGGGCCCGGGACTAGCAGTCGGTGAGCAGTTCTTC.

About this clonotype: No conserved phenylalanine or tryptophan is present at the end of the CDR3, so a read error is the likely explanation. The gene calls are TRBV20-1 and TRBJ1-1; D not certain. Trimming took 2 bases from V and 0 from J, leaving 4 bases between them. This CDR3 has 12 amino acids. Germline V gene data show CDR1 as DFQATT and CDR2 as SNEGSKA (reference sequence). The CDR3 is CSARQMNTEAFI. The CDR3, as DNA: TGCAGTGCTAGACAGATGAACACTGAAGCTTTCATT.

Remarks on this clonotype: A far larger clone is a single base away, which makes a read error likely. This rearrangement joins TRBV6-5 to TRBJ2-7; D is unclear. The CDR3 totals 13 residues. Germline CDR1 is MNHEY and CDR2 is SVGAGI. Trimming removed 2 bases from V and 2 bases from J, with 7 bases in between. The CDR3 DNA reads TGTGCCAGCAGTTACGTCCGGGCCTACGAGCAGTACTTC. Protein: CASSYVRAYEQYF.

By frequency in the sample, this clonotype is medium-sized (0.01 to 0.1%). The chain is built from TRBV2 and TRBJ2-5; 7 nucleotides align to TRBD1. Germline CDR1 reads SNHLY; CDR2 reads FYNNEI. V was clipped by 7 bases and J by 2 bases; unmatched bases: 10. The CDR3 runs 15 residues. CDR3 in amino acids: CASTPTRTGQETQYF. Here the CDR3 DNA reads TGTGCCAGCACCCCGACCAGGACAGGTCAAGAGACCCAGTACTTC.

This clonotype has ten or more counts. This sequence joins TRBV6-5 and TRBJ1-1, with D tentatively TRBD1 (5 bases). This CDR3 is built from 15 residues. Trimming shortened V by 5 bases and J by 1 base, and 14 bases separated the two germline ends. Germline loops: CDR1 MNHEY, CDR2 SVGAGI. CDR3 protein: CASSPSRQQNTEAFF. CDR3 nucleotides: TGTGCCAGCAGTCCCTCGAGACAGCAGAACACTGAAGCTTTCTTT.

This clonotype ranks as medium-sized (0.01 to 0.1%). The chain couples TRBV21-1 to TRBJ2-7; no check of the table's D call, TRBD2, against the DNA was made. TRBV21-1 counts as a pseudogene. CDR3 length equals 19 residues. CDR3 nucleotides: TGTGCCAGCAGCAAAGAGACCTACGGAGCGGGGTGGGGTCAATACGAGCAGTACTTC. Residues: CASSKETYGAGWGQYEQYF.

By sample share, this clonotype is medium-sized. V usage is TRBV7-8 and J usage is TRBJ1-6; D possibly corresponds to TRBD1 (5 bases). Germline CDR1 and CDR2: SGHVS and FQNEAQ. V lost 5 bases to trimming and J lost 7 bases, with 12 bases between them. This CDR3 contains 14 residues. CDR3 protein: CASSLDSRNSPLHF. The CDR3 DNA reads as TGTGCCAGCAGCCTCGACAGCAGGAATTCACCCCTCCACTTT. The entire variable domain, with the rest obtained from reference TRBV7-8 and TRBJ1-6, is as follows: GAGVSQSPRYKVAKRGQDVALRCDPISGHVSLFWYQQALGQGPEFLTYFQNEAQLDKSGLPSDRFFAERPEGSVSTLKIQRTQQEDSAVYLCASSLDSRNSPLHFGNGTRLTVT.